The clone carrying this TCR beta chain was seen only a few times. The CDR3 is 11 amino acids. Trimming removed 4 bases at V and 4 bases at J, with 7 bases between. Germline V CDR1 and CDR2: GTSNPN, SVGIG (reference sequence). These data originate in a study of response to subunit inactivated influenza vaccine. TCRdb analysed the RT-PCR reads with MiXCR anew, one entry per CDR3 protein. The sample contains about 700,000 distinct CDR3 sequences, 11% to 15% of which appear only once. This clonotype originated in a man in his forties or fifties who received an inactivated influenza vaccine. This rearrangement joins TRBV30 to TRBJ2-5, with D uncertain. Sequences were derived from PBMCs from blood, sampled 14 to 15 days before vaccination. CDR3 DNA: TGTGCCTGGAACTTGGTAGAGACCCAGTACTTC. This gives the protein CAWNLVETQYF.